This T cell receptor (beta chain) came from a study of early T cells in non-severe SARS-CoV-2 infection. TCRdb ran MiXCR on the 5' RACE reads and lists one entry per CDR3 protein. The table has roughly 26,000 distinct CDR3 sequences, 5% to 6.5% seen once; the top ten hold approximately 4%. In its sample, this clonotype was seen a few times. The CDR3 length is 13 residues. Germline loops: CDR1 LGHNA, CDR2 YSLEER. V was pared by 1 base and J by 13 bases, with 13 bases between. The chain employs TRBV4-3 and TRBJ2-2; D gene uncertain. The TCR originated in an adult who was a healthcare worker with PCR-confirmed SARS-CoV-2 infection or an uninfected control (not recorded which). The sequencing sample was made of whole blood. CDR3 nucleotides: TGCGCCAGCAGCCAAGTTAACGTAGGAGTGCTGTTTTTT. Its translation: CASSQVNVGVLFF.